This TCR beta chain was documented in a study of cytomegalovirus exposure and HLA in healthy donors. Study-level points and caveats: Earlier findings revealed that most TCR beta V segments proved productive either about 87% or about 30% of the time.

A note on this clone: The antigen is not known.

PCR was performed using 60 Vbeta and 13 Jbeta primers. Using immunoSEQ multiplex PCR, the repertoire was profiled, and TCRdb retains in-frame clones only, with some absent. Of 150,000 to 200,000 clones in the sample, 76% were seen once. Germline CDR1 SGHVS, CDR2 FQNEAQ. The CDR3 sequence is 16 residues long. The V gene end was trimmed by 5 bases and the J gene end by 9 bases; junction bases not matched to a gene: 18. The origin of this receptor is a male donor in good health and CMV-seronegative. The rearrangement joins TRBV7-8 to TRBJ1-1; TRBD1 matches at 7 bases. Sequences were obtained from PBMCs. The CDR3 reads CASSTDRLLGNSKAFF. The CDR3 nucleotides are TGTGCCAGCAGCACGGACAGGCTCTTGGGAAATAGTAAAGCTTTCTTT.